This T cell receptor (beta chain) stems from a study of T cells in Graves' hyperthyroidism and ophthalmopathy. Study-level points and caveats: The model forecast ophthalmopathy, anticipating it by a median approximately 6 months before onset.

RNA transcripts were the template for amplifying TCR beta CDR3 regions. During a first-round RT-PCR of the TCR CDR3, the HTBI primer set was used. In TCRdb, the multiplex PCR reads were re-called with MiXCR into one record per CDR3 protein. Of 550,000 to 650,000 distinct CDR3 sequences in the sample, roughly 13% were seen once. The CDR3 consists of 15 residues. Trimming shortened V by 3 bases and J by 5 bases, and 17 bases separated the two germline ends. CDR1 is LNHDA and CDR2 is SQIVND in the germline V gene (reference sequence). On this clonotype: The antigen is unknown. Since a much larger clone is just one base distant, this may be a read error.

Sequencing used blood. V usage is TRBV19 and J usage is TRBJ2-7; D not certain. This receptor was taken from a woman aged 25 to 39 with Graves' hyperthyroidism that later progressed to Graves' ophthalmopathy. The CDR3 DNA reads as TGTGCCAGTAGTATTCCTACGGCCAGAGTCCACGAGCAGTACTTC. It specifies CASSIPTARVHEQYF.